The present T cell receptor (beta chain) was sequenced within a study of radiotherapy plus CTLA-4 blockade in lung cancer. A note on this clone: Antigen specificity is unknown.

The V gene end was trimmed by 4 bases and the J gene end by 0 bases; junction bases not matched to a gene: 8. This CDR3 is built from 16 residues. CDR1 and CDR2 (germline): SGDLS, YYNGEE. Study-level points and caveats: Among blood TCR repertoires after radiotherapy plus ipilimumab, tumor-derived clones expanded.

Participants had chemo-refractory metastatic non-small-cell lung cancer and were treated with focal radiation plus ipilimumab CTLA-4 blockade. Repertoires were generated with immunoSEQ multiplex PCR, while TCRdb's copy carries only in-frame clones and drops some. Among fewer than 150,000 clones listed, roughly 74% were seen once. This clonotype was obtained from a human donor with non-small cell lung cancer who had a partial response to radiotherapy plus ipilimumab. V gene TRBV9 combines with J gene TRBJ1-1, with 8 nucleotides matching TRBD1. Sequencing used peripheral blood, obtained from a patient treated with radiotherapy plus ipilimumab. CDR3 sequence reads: CASSSGQGVMNTEAFF. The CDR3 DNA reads TGTGCCAGCAGCTCAGGACAGGGTGTCATGAACACTGAAGCTTTCTTT.